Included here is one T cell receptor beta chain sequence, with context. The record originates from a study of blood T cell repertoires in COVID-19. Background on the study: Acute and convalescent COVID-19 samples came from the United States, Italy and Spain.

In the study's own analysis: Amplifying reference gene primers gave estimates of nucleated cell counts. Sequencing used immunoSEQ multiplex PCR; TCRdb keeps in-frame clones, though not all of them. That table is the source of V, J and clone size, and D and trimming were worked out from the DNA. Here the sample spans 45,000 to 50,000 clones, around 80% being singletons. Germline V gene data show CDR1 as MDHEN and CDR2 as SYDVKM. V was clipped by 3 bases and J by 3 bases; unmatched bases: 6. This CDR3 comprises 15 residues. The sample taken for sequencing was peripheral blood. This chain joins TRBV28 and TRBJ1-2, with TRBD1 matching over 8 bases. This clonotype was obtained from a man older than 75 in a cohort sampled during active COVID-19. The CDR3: CASSLGTGADYGYTF. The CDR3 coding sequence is TGTGCCAGCAGTTTGGGGACAGGCGCTGACTATGGCTACACCTTC.